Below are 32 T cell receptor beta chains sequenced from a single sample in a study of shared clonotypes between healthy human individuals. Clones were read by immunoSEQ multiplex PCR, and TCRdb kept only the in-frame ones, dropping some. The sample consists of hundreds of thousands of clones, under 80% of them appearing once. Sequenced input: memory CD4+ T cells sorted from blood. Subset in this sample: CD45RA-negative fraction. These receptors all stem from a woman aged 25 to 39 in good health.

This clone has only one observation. CDR3 sequence reads: CASSSPFRQKNTEAFF. In DNA, the CDR3 is TGTGCCAGCAGTTCCCCCTTTCGACAGAAGAACACTGAAGCTTTCTTT. The chain uses TRBV27 and TRBJ1-1; possible D gene TRBD1, 5 bases. Germline V gives CDR1 MNHEY, CDR2 SMNVEV (reference sequence). The CDR3 runs to 16 residues. V dropped 4 bases and J dropped 1 base, with 16 bases sitting between them.

DNA for the CDR3: TGTGCCAGCAGTCCGGGAAAGGGGGCCAAAAACATTCAGTACTTC. Its protein is CASSPGKGAKNIQYF. The chain combines TRBV28 with TRBJ2-4; D could derive from TRBD1 or TRBD2 (5 bases each). CDR1 MDHEN and CDR2 SYDVKM come from the germline V gene. The V end lost 5 bases, the J end lost 1 base, and 12 bases lay between the germline ends. This CDR3 region has 15 residues.

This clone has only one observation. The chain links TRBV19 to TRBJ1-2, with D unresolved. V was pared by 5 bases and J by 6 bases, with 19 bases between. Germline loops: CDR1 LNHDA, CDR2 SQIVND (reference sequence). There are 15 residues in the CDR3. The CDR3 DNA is TGTGCCAGTAGTGGCCGGACGGACGGTTCGCATGGCTACACCTTC. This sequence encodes CASSGRTDGSHGYTF.

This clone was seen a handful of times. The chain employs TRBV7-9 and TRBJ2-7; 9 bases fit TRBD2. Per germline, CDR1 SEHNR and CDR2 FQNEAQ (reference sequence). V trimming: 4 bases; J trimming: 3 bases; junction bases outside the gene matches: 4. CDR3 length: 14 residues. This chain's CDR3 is CASSSGTSSYEQYF. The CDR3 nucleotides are TGTGCCAGCAGCTCCGGGACTAGCAGCTACGAGCAGTACTTC.

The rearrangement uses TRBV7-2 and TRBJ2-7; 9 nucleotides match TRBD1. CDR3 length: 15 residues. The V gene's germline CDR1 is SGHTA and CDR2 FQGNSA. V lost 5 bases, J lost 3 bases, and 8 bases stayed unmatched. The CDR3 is CASSPPGTGFYEQYF. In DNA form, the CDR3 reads TGTGCCAGCAGCCCCCCCGGGACAGGGTTCTACGAGCAGTACTTC.

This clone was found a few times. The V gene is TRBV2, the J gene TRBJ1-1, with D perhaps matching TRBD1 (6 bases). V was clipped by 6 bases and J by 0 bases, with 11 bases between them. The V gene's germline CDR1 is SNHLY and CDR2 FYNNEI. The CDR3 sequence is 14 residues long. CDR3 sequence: CASRNRVMNTEAFF. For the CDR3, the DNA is TGTGCCAGCAGAAACAGGGTGATGAACACTGAAGCTTTCTTT.

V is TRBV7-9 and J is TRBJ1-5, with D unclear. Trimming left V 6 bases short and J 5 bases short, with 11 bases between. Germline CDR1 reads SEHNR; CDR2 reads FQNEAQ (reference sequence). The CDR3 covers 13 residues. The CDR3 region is CASRNTADQPQHF. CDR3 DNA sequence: TGTGCCAGCAGGAACACCGCGGATCAGCCCCAGCATTTT.

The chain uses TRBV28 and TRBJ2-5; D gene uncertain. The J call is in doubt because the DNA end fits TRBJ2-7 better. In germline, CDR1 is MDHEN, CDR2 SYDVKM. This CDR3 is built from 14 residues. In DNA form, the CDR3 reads TGTGCCAGCAGTTCTTTAAACAGAGAATACGAGCAGTACTTC. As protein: CASSSLNREYEQYF.

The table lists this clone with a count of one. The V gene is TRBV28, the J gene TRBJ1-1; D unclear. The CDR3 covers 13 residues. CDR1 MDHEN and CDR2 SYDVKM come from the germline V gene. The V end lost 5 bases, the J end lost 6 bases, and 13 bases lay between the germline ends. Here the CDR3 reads CASSGRFGAEAFF. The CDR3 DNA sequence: TGTGCCAGCAGTGGGAGGTTCGGGGCTGAAGCTTTCTTT.

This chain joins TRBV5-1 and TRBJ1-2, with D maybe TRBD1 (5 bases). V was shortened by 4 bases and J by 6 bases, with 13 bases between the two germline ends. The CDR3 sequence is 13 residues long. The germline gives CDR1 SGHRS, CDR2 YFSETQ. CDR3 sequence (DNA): TGCGCCAGCAGCCCGCCAAGGGGCGATGGCTACACCTTC. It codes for CASSPPRGDGYTF. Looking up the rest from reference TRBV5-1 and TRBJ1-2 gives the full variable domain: KAGVTQTPRYLIKTRGQQVTLSCSPISGHRSVSWYQQTPGQGLQFLFEYFSETQRNKGNFPGRFSGRQFSNSRSEMNVSTLELGDSALYLCASSPPRGDGYTFGSGTRLTVV.

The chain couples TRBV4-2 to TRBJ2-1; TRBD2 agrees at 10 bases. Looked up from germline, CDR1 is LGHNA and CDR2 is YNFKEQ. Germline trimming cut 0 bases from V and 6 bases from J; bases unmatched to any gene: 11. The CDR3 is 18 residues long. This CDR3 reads CASSQDDRAGGPGNEQFF. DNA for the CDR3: TGTGCCAGCAGCCAAGATGATCGAGCGGGAGGGCCGGGCAATGAGCAGTTCTTC.

In DNA form, the CDR3 reads TGTGCCAGTAGTCCAGAGACCCAGTACTTC. Protein sequence: CASSPETQYF. This chain links TRBV19 with TRBJ2-5; D is unresolved. Deletions cut 5 bases from V and 4 bases from J, with 2 bases between. The germline gives CDR1 LNHDA, CDR2 SQIVND (reference sequence). The CDR3 covers 10 residues.

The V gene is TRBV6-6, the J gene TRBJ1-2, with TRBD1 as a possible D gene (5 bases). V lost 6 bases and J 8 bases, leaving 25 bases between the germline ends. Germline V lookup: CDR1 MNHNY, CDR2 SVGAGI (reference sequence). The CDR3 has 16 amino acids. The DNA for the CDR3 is TGTGCCAGCAGAGATCCAACAGGCACGGCCTCTGGGGGCTACACCTTC. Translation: CASRDPTGTASGGYTF.

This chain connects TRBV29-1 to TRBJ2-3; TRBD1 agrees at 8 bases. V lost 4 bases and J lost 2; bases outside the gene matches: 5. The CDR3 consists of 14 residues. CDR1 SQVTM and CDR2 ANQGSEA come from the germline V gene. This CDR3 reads CSVGQGAYTDTQYF. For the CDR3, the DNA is TGCAGCGTTGGGCAGGGGGCATACACAGATACGCAGTATTTT.

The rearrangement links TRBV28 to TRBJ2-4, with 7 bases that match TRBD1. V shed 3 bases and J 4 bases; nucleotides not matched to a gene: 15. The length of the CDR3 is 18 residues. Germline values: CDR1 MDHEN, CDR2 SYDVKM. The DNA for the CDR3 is TGTGCCAGCAGTTTTGATTATCGACAGGGCGGATGGAAAAACATTCAGTACTTC. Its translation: CASSFDYRQGGWKNIQYF.

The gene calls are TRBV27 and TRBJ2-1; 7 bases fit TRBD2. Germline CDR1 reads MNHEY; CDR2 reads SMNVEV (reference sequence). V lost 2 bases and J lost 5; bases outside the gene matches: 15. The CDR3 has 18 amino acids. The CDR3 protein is CASSLMDPWAGAHNEQFF. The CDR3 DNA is TGTGCCAGCAGTTTAATGGACCCATGGGCGGGAGCGCACAATGAGCAGTTCTTC.

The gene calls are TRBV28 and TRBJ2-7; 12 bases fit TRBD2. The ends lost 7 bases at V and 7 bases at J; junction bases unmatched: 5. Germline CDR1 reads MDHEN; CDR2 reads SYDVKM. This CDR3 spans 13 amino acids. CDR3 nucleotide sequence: TGTGCCAGCATCCGAGGACTAGCGGGAGAGCAGTACTTC. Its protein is CASIRGLAGEQYF. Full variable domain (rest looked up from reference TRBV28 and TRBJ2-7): DVKVTQSSRYLVKRTGEKVFLECVQDMDHENMFWYRQDPGLGLRLIYFSYDVKMKEKGDIPEGYSVSREKKERFSLILESASTNQTSMYLCASIRGLAGEQYFGPGTRLTVT.

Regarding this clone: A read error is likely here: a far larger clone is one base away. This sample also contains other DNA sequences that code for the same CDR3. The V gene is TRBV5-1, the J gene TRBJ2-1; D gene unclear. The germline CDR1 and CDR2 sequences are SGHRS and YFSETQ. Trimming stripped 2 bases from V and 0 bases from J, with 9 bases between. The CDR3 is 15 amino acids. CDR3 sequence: CASSLDSSSYNEQFF. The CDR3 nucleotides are TGCGCCAGCAGCTTAGACTCGAGCTCCTACAATGAGCAGTTCTTC.

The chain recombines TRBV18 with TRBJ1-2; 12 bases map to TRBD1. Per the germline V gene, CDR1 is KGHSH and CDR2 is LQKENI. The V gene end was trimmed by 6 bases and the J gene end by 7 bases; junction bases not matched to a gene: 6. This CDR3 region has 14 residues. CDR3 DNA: TGTGCCAGCTCCCCCGGGACAGGGGGCCTTGGCTACACCTTC. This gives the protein CASSPGTGGLGYTF.

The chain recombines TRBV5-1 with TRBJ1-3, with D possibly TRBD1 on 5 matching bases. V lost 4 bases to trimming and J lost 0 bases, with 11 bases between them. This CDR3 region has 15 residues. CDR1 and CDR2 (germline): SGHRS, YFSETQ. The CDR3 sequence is CASSPGRSSGNTIYF. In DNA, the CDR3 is TGCGCCAGCAGCCCGGGACGGAGCTCTGGAAACACCATATATTTT.

CDR3 bases: TGTGCCAGCAGCGAAGTCGGGAGGGCAGAGTGGTACGAGCAGTACTTC. Its translation: CASSEVGRAEWYEQYF. The gene calls are TRBV13 and TRBJ2-7; 8 bases align to TRBD2. This CDR3 spans 16 amino acids. The germline gives CDR1 PRHDT, CDR2 FYEKMQ (reference sequence). Losses at the gene ends were 5 bases for V and 4 bases for J; bases not matched to a gene: 13.

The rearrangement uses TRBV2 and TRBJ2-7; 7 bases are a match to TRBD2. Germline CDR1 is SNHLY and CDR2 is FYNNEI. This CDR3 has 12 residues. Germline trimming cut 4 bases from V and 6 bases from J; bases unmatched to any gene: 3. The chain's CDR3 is CASSVRGFEQYF. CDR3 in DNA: TGTGCCAGCAGTGTGCGGGGGTTCGAGCAGTACTTC.

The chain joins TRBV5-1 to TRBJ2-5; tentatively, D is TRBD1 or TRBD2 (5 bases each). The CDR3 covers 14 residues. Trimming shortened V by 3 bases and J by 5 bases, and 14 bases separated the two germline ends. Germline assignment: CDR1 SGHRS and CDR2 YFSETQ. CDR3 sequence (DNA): TGCGCCAGCAGCTCGGGACGGATGGGGGAGACCCAGTACTTC. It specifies CASSSGRMGETQYF.

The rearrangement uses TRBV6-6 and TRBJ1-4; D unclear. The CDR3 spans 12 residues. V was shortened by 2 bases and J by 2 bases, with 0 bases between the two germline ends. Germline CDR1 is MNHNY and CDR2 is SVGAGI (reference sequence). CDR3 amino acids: CASSYTNEKLFF. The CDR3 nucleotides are TGTGCCAGCAGTTACACTAATGAAAAACTGTTTTTT.

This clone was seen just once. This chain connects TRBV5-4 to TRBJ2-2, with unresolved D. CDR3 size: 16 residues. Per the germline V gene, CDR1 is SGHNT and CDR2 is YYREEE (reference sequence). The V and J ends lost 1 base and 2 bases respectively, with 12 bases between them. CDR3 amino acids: CASSLPDISNTGELFF. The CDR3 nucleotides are TGTGCCAGCAGCTTGCCCGATATTAGTAACACCGGGGAGCTGTTTTTT. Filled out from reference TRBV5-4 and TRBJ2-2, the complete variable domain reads ETGVTQSPTHLIKTRGQQVTLRCSSQSGHNTVSWYQQALGQGPQFIFQYYREEENGRGNFPPRFSGLQFPNYSSELNVNALELDDSALYLCASSLPDISNTGELFFGEGSRLTVL.

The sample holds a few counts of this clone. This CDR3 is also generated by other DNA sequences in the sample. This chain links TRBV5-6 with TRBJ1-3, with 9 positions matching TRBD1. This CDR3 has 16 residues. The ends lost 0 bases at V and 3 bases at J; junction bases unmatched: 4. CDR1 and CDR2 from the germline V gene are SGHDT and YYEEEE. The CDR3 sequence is CASSLGDRVHGNTIYF. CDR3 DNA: TGTGCCAGCAGCTTGGGGGACAGGGTACATGGAAACACCATATATTTT.

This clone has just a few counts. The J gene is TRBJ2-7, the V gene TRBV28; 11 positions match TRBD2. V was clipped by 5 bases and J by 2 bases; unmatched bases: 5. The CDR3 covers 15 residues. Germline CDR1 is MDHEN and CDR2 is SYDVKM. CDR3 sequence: CASSTLAGGAYEQYF. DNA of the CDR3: TGTGCCAGCAGTACTCTAGCGGGAGGCGCCTACGAGCAGTACTTC. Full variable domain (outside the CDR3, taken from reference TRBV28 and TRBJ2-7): DVKVTQSSRYLVKRTGEKVFLECVQDMDHENMFWYRQDPGLGLRLIYFSYDVKMKEKGDIPEGYSVSREKKERFSLILESASTNQTSMYLCASSTLAGGAYEQYFGPGTRLTVT.

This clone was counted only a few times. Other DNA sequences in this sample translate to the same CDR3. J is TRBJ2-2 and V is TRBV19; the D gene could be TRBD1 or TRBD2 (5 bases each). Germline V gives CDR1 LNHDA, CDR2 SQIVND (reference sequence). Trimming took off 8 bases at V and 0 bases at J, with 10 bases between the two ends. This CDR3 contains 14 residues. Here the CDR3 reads CASRDRTNTGELFF. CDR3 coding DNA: TGTGCCAGTCGGGACCGTACGAACACCGGGGAGCTGTTTTTT. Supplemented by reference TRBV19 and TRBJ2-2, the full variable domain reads DGGITQSPKYLFRKEGQNVTLSCEQNLNHDAMYWYRQDPGQGLRLIYYSQIVNDFQKGDIAEGYSVSREKKESFPLTVTSAQKNPTAFYLCASRDRTNTGELFFGEGSRLTVL.

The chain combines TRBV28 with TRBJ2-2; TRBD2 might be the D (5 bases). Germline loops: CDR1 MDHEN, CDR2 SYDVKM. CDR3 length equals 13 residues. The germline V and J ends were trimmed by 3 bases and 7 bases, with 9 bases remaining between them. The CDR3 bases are TGTGCCAGCAGTTTGTCGGGGATCGGGGAGCTGTTTTTT. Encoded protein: CASSLSGIGELFF.

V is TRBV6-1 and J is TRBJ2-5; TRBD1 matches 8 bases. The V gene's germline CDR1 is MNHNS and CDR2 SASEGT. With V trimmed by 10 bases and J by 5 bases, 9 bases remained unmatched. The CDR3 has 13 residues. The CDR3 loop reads CATLDRVGETQYF. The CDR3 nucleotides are TGTGCCACCCTGGACAGGGTAGGGGAGACCCAGTACTTC.

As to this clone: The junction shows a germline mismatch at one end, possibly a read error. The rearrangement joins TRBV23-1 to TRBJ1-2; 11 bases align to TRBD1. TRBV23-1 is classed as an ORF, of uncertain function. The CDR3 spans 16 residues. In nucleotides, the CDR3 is TGCGCCAGCCCCCCCTTGAGTTGGGACAGGGGGGTGGGCAGCCCCTTC. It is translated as CASPPLSWDRGVGSPF.

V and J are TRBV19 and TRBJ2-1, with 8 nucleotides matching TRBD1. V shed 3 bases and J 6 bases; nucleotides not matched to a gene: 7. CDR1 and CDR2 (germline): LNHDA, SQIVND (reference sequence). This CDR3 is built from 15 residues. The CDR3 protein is CASSIGQGLPNEQFF. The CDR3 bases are TGTGCCAGTAGTATCGGACAGGGCCTACCCAATGAGCAGTTCTTC.